These T cell receptor beta chains were read from a single sample in a study of brain T cells in children with intractable seizures. This table comes from immunoSEQ multiplex PCR, and its TCRdb copy is limited to in-frame clones, with some not included. The table has tens of thousands of clones, about 90% seen once. This material consisted of peripheral blood, taken at surgery. The receptors originated from a girl aged 2 to 9 with Rasmussen encephalitis and intractable seizures. The CDR3 runs from the conserved cysteine through the conserved F or W. Each record gives: CDR3 DNA, CDR3 protein, clone size, V gene, D gene, J gene. A D gene is named only where the DNA matches it firmly. Clone size, where shown, is once, few, many, or a class for clones that have expanded.

cdr3_nt: TGCAGCGTCGAAGGACAGGGGCGCACAGATACGCAGTATTTT
cdr3_aa: CSVEGQGRTDTQYF
clone_size: -
v_call: TRBV29-1
d_call: TRBD1
j_call: TRBJ2-3

cdr3_nt: TGTGCCAGCAAGGATATGAACACTGAAGCTTTCTTT
cdr3_aa: CASKDMNTEAFF
clone_size: -
v_call: TRBV2
d_call: -
j_call: TRBJ1-1

cdr3_nt: TGTGCCATCAGCGCAGGGGGCGGCTATGGCTACACCTTC
cdr3_aa: CAISAGGGYGYTF
clone_size: -
v_call: TRBV10-3
d_call: TRBD1
j_call: TRBJ1-2

cdr3_nt: TGTGCCAGCAGCCCCGGTCCCAACGTCCTGACTTTC
cdr3_aa: CASSPGPNVLTF
clone_size: once
v_call: TRBV5-6
d_call: -
j_call: TRBJ2-6

cdr3_nt: TGTGCCAGCAGCTCCCAGGGGAATAGCAATCAGCCCCAGCATTTT
cdr3_aa: CASSSQGNSNQPQHF
clone_size: -
v_call: TRBV7-2
d_call: -
j_call: TRBJ1-5

cdr3_nt: TGTGCCAGCAAACGGACACGAAATAGCAATCAGCCCCAGCATTTT
cdr3_aa: CASKRTRNSNQPQHF
clone_size: -
v_call: TRBV27
d_call: -
j_call: TRBJ1-5

cdr3_nt: TGTGCCAGCAGCCGCGCTCGACTAGGCACAGATACGCAGTATTTT
cdr3_aa: CASSRARLGTDTQYF
clone_size: -
v_call: TRBV5-6
d_call: -
j_call: TRBJ2-3

cdr3_nt: TGTGCCAGCAGTGACGGACAGGGCACAGATACGCAGTATTTT
cdr3_aa: CASSDGQGTDTQYF
clone_size: -
v_call: TRBV6-4
d_call: TRBD1
j_call: TRBJ2-3

cdr3_nt: TGTGCCAGCAGCTTGGCCGGGACAGGGGTCGGGGAGCTGTTTTTT
cdr3_aa: CASSLAGTGVGELFF
clone_size: -
v_call: TRBV11-3
d_call: TRBD1
j_call: TRBJ2-2

cdr3_nt: TGTGCCAGCAGTTACTCGGGACAGTGGAACACCGGGGAGCTGTTTTTT
cdr3_aa: CASSYSGQWNTGELFF
clone_size: -
v_call: TRBV6-5
d_call: TRBD1
j_call: TRBJ2-2

cdr3_nt: TGTGCCAGTAGTATTGTGGGCAGGCCTGAAGCTTTCTTT
cdr3_aa: CASSIVGRPEAFF
clone_size: -
v_call: TRBV19
d_call: -
j_call: TRBJ1-1

cdr3_nt: TGCGCCAGCAGTGCTACCTCGGGGACTGAAGCTTTCTTT
cdr3_aa: CASSATSGTEAFF
clone_size: -
v_call: TRBV10-1
d_call: -
j_call: TRBJ1-1

cdr3_nt: TGTGCCAGCAGCTTGGGACAGGGCAACTATGGCTACACCTTC
cdr3_aa: CASSLGQGNYGYTF
clone_size: -
v_call: TRBV5-5
d_call: TRBD1
j_call: TRBJ1-2

cdr3_nt: TGTGCCAGCAGTGCGACAGGGGCTTGGACCGGGGAGCTGTTTTTT
cdr3_aa: CASSATGAWTGELFF
clone_size: -
v_call: TRBV27
d_call: TRBD1
j_call: TRBJ2-2

cdr3_nt: TGTGCCAGCAGTGAAAGGGTAACGAGTCAGCCCCAGCATTTT
cdr3_aa: CASSERVTSQPQHF
clone_size: few
v_call: TRBV2
d_call: -
j_call: TRBJ1-5

cdr3_nt: TGTGCCAGCAGCTTAGGCCAGGTTGGCGATCAGCCCCAGCATTTT
cdr3_aa: CASSLGQVGDQPQHF
clone_size: once
v_call: TRBV7-9
d_call: -
j_call: TRBJ1-5

cdr3_nt: TGTGCCACCAGCAAACCAGCGGGGCCACGGGATACGCAGTATTTT
cdr3_aa: CATSKPAGPRDTQYF
clone_size: -
v_call: TRBV15
d_call: TRBD2
j_call: TRBJ2-3

cdr3_nt: TGTGCCAGCAGCCTGGGGGACTCCCATCCCGCTGAGCAGTTCTTC
cdr3_aa: CASSLGDSHPAEQFF
clone_size: -
v_call: TRBV7-3
d_call: -
j_call: TRBJ2-1

cdr3_nt: TGTGCCAGTAGTCCGGCCTACACTGAAGCTTTCTTT
cdr3_aa: CASSPAYTEAFF
clone_size: -
v_call: TRBV19
d_call: -
j_call: TRBJ1-1

cdr3_nt: TGCGCCAGCAGTGGAACCCCGAGGGATGAGCAGTTCTTC
cdr3_aa: CASSGTPRDEQFF
clone_size: once
v_call: TRBV10-1
d_call: -
j_call: TRBJ2-1

cdr3_nt: TGTGCCACCAGTGCCCAAGGCAGCGGGAGGGCCAAGAGGAATGAGCAGTTCTTC
cdr3_aa: CATSAQGSGRAKRNEQFF
clone_size: -
v_call: TRBV24-1
d_call: TRBD2
j_call: TRBJ2-1

cdr3_nt: TGTGCCAGCAGCTTAGTCCCAAGGGATGAGCAGTTCTTC
cdr3_aa: CASSLVPRDEQFF
clone_size: few
v_call: TRBV7-2
d_call: -
j_call: TRBJ2-1

cdr3_nt: TGTGCCAGCAGTTACAGGTTTCACGAGCAGTACTTC
cdr3_aa: CASSYRFHEQYF
clone_size: -
v_call: TRBV6-5
d_call: -
j_call: TRBJ2-7

cdr3_nt: TGTGCCAGCAGTGACGGGGGAGGGTCCAATGAGCAGTTCTTC
cdr3_aa: CASSDGGGSNEQFF
clone_size: -
v_call: TRBV6-4
d_call: TRBD2
j_call: TRBJ2-1

cdr3_nt: TGTGCCAGCAGCCCCGAGGGGCGTTGGGAGCAGTTCTTC
cdr3_aa: CASSPEGRWEQFF
clone_size: -
v_call: TRBV7-8
d_call: -
j_call: TRBJ2-1

cdr3_nt: TGTGCCAGCAGCGTAGTCGCGAGAGATACGCAGTATTTT
cdr3_aa: CASSVVARDTQYF
clone_size: -
v_call: TRBV9
d_call: -
j_call: TRBJ2-3

cdr3_nt: TGTGCCAGTAGTATAACAGGGCGAACTAACTATGGCTACACCTTC
cdr3_aa: CASSITGRTNYGYTF
clone_size: -
v_call: TRBV19
d_call: -
j_call: TRBJ1-2

cdr3_nt: TGTGCCAGCAGCTTGTGGCAGAACCCCTATGGCTACACCTTC
cdr3_aa: CASSLWQNPYGYTF
clone_size: -
v_call: TRBV5-6
d_call: -
j_call: TRBJ1-2

cdr3_nt: TGTGCCACCAGCTTGCACATGAACACTGAAGCTTTCTTT
cdr3_aa: CATSLHMNTEAFF
clone_size: -
v_call: TRBV11-3
d_call: -
j_call: TRBJ1-1

cdr3_nt: TGTGCCAGCAGCTTGGGCGGGGGTCTTACAGATACGCAGTATTTT
cdr3_aa: CASSLGGGLTDTQYF
clone_size: -
v_call: TRBV5-4
d_call: TRBD2
j_call: TRBJ2-3

cdr3_nt: TGTGCCAGCAGCTTGGATTTGGGCTACTCTGGAAACACCATATATTTT
cdr3_aa: CASSLDLGYSGNTIYF
clone_size: -
v_call: TRBV5-6
d_call: -
j_call: TRBJ1-3

cdr3_nt: TGTGCCAGCAGTTTACTAGCGGGGGGGTTAGGAGAGACCCAGTACTTC
cdr3_aa: CASSLLAGGLGETQYF
clone_size: -
v_call: TRBV6-5
d_call: TRBD2
j_call: TRBJ2-5